This T cell receptor beta chain stems from a study of response to subunit inactivated influenza vaccine. Study-wide results and caveats: T cells newly recruited by each seasonal influenza vaccination are few, the authors suggested.

TCRdb re-derived calls from the RT-PCR reads in MiXCR, one entry per CDR3 protein. The sample holds 530,000 or so distinct CDR3 sequences, about 12% seen once. Regarding this clonotype: Its antigen is still unknown.

Germline values: CDR1 SGHRS, CDR2 YFSETQ. Trimming shortened V by 0 bases and J by 4 bases, and 16 bases separated the two germline ends. This CDR3 has 17 amino acids. Material: PBMCs from blood, obtained on the day of vaccination. The sequence came from a middle-aged man who received an inactivated influenza vaccine. The rearrangement uses TRBV5-1 and TRBJ2-2, with D unresolved. The CDR3 reads CASSLGSNRRFTGELFF. Here the CDR3 DNA reads TGCGCCAGCAGCTTGGGTAGCAATCGGCGGTTCACCGGGGAGCTGTTTTTT.